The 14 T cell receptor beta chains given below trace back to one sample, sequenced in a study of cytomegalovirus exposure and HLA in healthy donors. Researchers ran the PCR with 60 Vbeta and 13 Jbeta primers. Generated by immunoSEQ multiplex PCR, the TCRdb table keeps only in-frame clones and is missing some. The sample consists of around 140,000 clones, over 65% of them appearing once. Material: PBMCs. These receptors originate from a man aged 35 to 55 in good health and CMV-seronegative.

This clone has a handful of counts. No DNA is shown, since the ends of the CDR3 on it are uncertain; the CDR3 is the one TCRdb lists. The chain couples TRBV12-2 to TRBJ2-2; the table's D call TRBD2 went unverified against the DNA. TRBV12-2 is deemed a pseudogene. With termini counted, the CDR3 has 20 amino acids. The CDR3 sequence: CASRLVGPGTSERNTGELFF.

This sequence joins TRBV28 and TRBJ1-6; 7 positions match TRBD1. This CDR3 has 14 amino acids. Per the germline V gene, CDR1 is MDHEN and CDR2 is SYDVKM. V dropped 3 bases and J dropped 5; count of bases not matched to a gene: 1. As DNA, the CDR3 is TGTGCCAGCAGTTTGGGACAGAATAATTCACCCCTCCACTTT. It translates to CASSLGQNNSPLHF.

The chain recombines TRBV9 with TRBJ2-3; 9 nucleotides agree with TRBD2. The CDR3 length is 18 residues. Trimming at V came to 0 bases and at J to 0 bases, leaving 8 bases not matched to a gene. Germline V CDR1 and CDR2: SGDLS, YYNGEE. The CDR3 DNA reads TGTGCCAGCAGCGTAGCGACTAGCGGAACCCCTAGCACAGATACGCAGTATTTT. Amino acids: CASSVATSGTPSTDTQYF.

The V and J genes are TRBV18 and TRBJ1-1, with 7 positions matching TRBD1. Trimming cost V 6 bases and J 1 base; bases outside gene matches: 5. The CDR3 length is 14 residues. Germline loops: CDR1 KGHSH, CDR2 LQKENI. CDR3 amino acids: CASSRTGGNTEAFF. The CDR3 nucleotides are TGTGCCAGCTCGCGGACAGGCGGGAACACTGAAGCTTTCTTT.

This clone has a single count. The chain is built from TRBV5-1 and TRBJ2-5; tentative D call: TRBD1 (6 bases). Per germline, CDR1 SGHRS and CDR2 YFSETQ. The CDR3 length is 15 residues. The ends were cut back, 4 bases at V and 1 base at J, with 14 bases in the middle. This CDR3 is CASSPPWTAQETQYF. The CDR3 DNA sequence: TGCGCCAGCAGCCCTCCTTGGACAGCCCAAGAGACCCAGTACTTC.

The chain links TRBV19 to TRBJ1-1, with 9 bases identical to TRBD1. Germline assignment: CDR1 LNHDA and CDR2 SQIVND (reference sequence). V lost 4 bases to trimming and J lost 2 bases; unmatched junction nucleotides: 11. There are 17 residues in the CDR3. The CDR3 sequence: CASSKVPTGQGNTEAFF. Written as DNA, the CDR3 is TGTGCCAGTAGTAAGGTCCCCACGGGACAGGGCAACACTGAAGCTTTCTTT.

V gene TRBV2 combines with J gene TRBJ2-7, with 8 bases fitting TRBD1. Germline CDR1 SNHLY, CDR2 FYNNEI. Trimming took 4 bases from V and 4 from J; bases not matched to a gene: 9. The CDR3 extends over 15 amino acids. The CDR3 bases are TGTGCCAGCAGTGGTCCGGGACAGGCGGGGTACGAGCAGTACTTC. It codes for CASSGPGQAGYEQYF. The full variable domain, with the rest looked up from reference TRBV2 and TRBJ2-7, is EPEVTQTPSHQVTQMGQEVILRCVPISNHLYFYWYRQILGQKVEFLVSFYNNEISEKSEIFDDQFSVERPDGSNFTLKIRSTKLEDSAMYFCASSGPGQAGYEQYFGPGTRLTVT.

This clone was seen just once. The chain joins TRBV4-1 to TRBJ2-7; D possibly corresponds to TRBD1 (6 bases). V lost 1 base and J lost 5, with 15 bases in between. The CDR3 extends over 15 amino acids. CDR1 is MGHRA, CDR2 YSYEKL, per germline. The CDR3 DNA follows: TGCGCCAGCAGCCAAGGGGACGCAGGGGCCCACGAGCAGTACTTC. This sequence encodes CASSQGDAGAHEQYF.

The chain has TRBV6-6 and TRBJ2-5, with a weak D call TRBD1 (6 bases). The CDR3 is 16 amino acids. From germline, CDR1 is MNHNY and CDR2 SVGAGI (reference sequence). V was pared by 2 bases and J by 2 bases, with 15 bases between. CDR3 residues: CASSYPRDKPQETQYF. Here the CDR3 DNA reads TGTGCCAGCAGTTACCCCCGGGACAAACCGCAAGAGACCCAGTACTTC.

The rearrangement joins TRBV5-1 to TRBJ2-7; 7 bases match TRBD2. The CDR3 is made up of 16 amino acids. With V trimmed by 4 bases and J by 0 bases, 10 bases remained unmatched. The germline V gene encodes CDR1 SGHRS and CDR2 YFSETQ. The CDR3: CASSVTASGSSYEQYF. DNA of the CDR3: TGCGCCAGCAGCGTAACCGCTAGCGGAAGCTCCTACGAGCAGTACTTC.

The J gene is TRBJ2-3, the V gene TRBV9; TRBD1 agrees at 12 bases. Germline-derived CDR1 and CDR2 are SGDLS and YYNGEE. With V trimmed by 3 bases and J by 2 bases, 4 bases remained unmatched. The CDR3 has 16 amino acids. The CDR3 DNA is TGTGCCAGCAGCGAGGGACAGGGGGCCTCCACAGATACGCAGTATTTT. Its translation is CASSEGQGASTDTQYF.

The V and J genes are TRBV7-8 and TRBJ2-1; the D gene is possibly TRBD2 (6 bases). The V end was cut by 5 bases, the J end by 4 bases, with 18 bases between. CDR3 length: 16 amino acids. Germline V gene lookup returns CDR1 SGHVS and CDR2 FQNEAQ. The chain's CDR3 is CASSPRDGGGYNEQFF. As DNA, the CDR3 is TGTGCCAGCAGCCCGAGGGACGGGGGTGGATACAATGAGCAGTTCTTC.

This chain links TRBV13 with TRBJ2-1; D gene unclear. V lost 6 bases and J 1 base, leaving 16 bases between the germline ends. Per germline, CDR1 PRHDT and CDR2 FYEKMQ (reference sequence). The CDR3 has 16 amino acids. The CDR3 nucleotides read TGTGCCAGCAGACACCCGGGTGAGGCTTCCTACAATGAGCAGTTCTTC. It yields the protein CASRHPGEASYNEQFF.

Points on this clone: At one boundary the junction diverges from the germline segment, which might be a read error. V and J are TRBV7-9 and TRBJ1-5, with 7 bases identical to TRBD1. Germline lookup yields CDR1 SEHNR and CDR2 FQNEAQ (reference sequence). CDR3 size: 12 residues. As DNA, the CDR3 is TGTTCCAGCAGCGGGACAGATCAGCCCCAGCATTTT. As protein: CSSSGTDQPQHF.